This T cell receptor beta chain is from a study of cytotoxic CD8 clonotypes in ibrutinib-treated CLL. Overall study context: Investigators collected response samples after a median roughly 12 months of treatment, range 6 to 36. Regarding the study as a whole: Public clonotypes were rare and shrank or held steady on treatment. Baseline levels were approached again at progression, after clonality had risen at ibrutinib response.

V shed 1 base and J shed 7 bases, with 10 bases lying between them. This CDR3 region has 13 residues. Germline loops: CDR1 SGHAT, CDR2 FQNNGV. TCRdb's copy holds only in-frame clones and misses some; the assay was immunoSEQ multiplex PCR. This table has about 200,000 clones, 70% to 75% appearing once. As to this clone: Its specificity is unknown.

The origin of this receptor is a human donor with chronic lymphocytic leukemia. The chain combines TRBV11-2 with TRBJ1-2; maybe TRBD1 (6 bases). This sample comprised PBMCs, obtained after 12 months of ibrutinib treatment. CDR3 DNA: TGTGCCAGCAGCTTAGGGACAGTGGCTGGCTACACCTTC. The encoded protein is CASSLGTVAGYTF.